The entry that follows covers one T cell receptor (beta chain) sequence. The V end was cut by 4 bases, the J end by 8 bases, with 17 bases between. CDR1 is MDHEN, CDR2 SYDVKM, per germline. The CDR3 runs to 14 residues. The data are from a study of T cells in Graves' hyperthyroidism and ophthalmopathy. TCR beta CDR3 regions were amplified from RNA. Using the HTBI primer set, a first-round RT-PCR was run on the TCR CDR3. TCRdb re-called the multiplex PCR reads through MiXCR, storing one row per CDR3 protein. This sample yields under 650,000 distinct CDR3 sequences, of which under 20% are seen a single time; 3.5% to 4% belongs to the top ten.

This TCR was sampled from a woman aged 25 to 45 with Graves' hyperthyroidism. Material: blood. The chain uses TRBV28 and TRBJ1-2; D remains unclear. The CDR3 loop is CASSSVTGEVGYTF. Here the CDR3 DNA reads TGTGCCAGCAGTTCGGTGACCGGGGAAGTGGGCTACACCTTC.